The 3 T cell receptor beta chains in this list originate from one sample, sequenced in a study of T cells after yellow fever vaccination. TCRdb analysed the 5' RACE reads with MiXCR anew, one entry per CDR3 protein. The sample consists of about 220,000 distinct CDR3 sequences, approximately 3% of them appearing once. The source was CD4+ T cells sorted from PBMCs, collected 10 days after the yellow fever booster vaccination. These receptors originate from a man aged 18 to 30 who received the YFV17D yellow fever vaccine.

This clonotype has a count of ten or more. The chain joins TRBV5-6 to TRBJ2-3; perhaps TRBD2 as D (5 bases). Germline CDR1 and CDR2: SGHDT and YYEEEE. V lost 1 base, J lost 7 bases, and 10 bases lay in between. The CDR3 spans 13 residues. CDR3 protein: CASSLNEGNTQYF. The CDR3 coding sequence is TGTGCCAGCAGCTTGAACGAGGGCAATACGCAGTATTTT.

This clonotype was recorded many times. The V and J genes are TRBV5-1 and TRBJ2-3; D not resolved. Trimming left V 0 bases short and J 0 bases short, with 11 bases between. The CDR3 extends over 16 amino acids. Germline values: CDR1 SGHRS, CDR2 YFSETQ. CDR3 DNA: TGCGCCAGCAGCTTGGGGGGTACTCCTAGCACAGATACGCAGTATTTT. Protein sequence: CASSLGGTPSTDTQYF.

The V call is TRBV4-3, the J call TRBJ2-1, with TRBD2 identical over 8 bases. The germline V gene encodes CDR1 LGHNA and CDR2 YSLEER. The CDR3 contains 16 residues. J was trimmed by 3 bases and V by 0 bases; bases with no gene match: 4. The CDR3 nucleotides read TGCGCCAGCAGCCAAGAGTTAAGCGGGGGCTACAATGAGCAGTTCTTC. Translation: CASSQELSGGYNEQFF.